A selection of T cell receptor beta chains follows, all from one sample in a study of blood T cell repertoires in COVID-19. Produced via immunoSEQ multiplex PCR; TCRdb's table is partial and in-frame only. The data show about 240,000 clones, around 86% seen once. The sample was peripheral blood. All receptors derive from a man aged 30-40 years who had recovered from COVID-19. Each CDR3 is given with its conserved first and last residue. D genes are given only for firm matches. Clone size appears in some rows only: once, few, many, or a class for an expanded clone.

CDR3nt: TGTGCCATCAGTGACGTTCTGGGGAGAGGAGAGACCCAGTACTTC; CDR3aa: CAISDVLGRGETQYF; abundance: NA; j_gene: TRBJ2-5; v_gene: TRBV10-3; d_gene: NA
CDR3nt: TGTGCCAGCAGCTTAGTATCCTACGAGCAGTACTTC; CDR3aa: CASSLVSYEQYF; abundance: NA; j_gene: TRBJ2-7; v_gene: TRBV7-8; d_gene: NA
CDR3nt: TGCGCCAGCAGCTTGGCCGTCGGGGAAGCTTTCTTT; CDR3aa: CASSLAVGEAFF; abundance: few; j_gene: TRBJ1-1; v_gene: TRBV5-1; d_gene: NA
CDR3nt: TGTGCCAGCCTTAGGGACAGGGGGCAGACTGAAGCTTTCTTT; CDR3aa: CASLRDRGQTEAFF; abundance: NA; j_gene: TRBJ1-1; v_gene: TRBV2; d_gene: TRBD1
CDR3nt: TGTGCCAGCAGCTTGGTCCCACAGAGCAATCAGCCCCAGCATTTT; CDR3aa: CASSLVPQSNQPQHF; abundance: NA; j_gene: TRBJ1-5; v_gene: TRBV5-5; d_gene: NA
CDR3nt: TGTGCCAGCATGACAGGGGGCAGCCAGCCCCAGCATTTT; CDR3aa: CASMTGGSQPQHF; abundance: NA; j_gene: TRBJ1-5; v_gene: TRBV2; d_gene: TRBD1
CDR3nt: TGTGCCACGGGGGAGACCCAGTACTTC; CDR3aa: CATGETQYF; abundance: NA; j_gene: TRBJ2-5; v_gene: TRBV2; d_gene: NA
CDR3nt: TGTGCCAGCAGTTTATGGGGGGGGGCAGTCGGTGAAAAACTGTTTTTT; CDR3aa: CASSLWGGAVGEKLFF; abundance: NA; j_gene: TRBJ1-4; v_gene: TRBV28; d_gene: NA
CDR3nt: TGTGCCAGCAGCCACCGGGACTCCTACTCTGGAAACACCATATATTTT; CDR3aa: CASSHRDSYSGNTIYF; abundance: NA; j_gene: TRBJ1-3; v_gene: TRBV3-1/TRBV3-2; d_gene: NA
CDR3nt: TGCGCCAGCAGCTTGGGACGACTGATAAACACCGGGGAGCTGTTTTTT; CDR3aa: CASSLGRLINTGELFF; abundance: NA; j_gene: TRBJ2-2; v_gene: TRBV5-1; d_gene: NA
CDR3nt: TGTGCCAGCAGTCCTGACAGTGCTTATTCACCCCTCCACTTT; CDR3aa: CASSPDSAYSPLHF; abundance: NA; j_gene: TRBJ1-6; v_gene: TRBV3-1/TRBV3-2; d_gene: NA
CDR3nt: TGTGCCAGCAGACCCGGGACTAGCGGGGGGGCGACCAAAAACATTCAGTACTTC; CDR3aa: CASRPGTSGGATKNIQYF; abundance: NA; j_gene: TRBJ2-4; v_gene: TRBV28; d_gene: TRBD2
CDR3nt: TGTGCCAGCAGCTCCCCGGGACAGAAGTATGGCTACACCTTC; CDR3aa: CASSSPGQKYGYTF; abundance: few; j_gene: TRBJ1-2; v_gene: TRBV11-2; d_gene: TRBD1
CDR3nt: TGTGCCAGCAGCACGGGGGAGACAGATACGCAGTATTTT; CDR3aa: CASSTGETDTQYF; abundance: NA; j_gene: TRBJ2-3; v_gene: TRBV6-5; d_gene: NA
CDR3nt: TGTGCCAGCAGTTCTAGCGGGACGAGGCAAGAGACCCAGTACTTC; CDR3aa: CASSSSGTRQETQYF; abundance: NA; j_gene: TRBJ2-5; v_gene: TRBV2; d_gene: TRBD2
CDR3nt: TGTGCCAGCAGCACCCTGCCGGGCAATCAGCCCCAGCATTTT; CDR3aa: CASSTLPGNQPQHF; abundance: once; j_gene: TRBJ1-5; v_gene: TRBV7-2; d_gene: NA
CDR3nt: TGTGCCAGCAGCGTCAGATCGGGACAGGGGTGGGAGACCCAGTACTTC; CDR3aa: CASSVRSGQGWETQYF; abundance: NA; j_gene: TRBJ2-5; v_gene: TRBV7-2; d_gene: TRBD1
CDR3nt: TGCGCCAGCAGCCAAGAAGGACGCGACAGCCACTATGGCTACACCTTC; CDR3aa: CASSQEGRDSHYGYTF; abundance: NA; j_gene: TRBJ1-2; v_gene: TRBV4-1; d_gene: NA
CDR3nt: TGTGCCAGCAGCAACGAGGTATACGAGCAGTACTTC; CDR3aa: CASSNEVYEQYF; abundance: NA; j_gene: TRBJ2-7; v_gene: TRBV3-1/TRBV3-2; d_gene: NA
CDR3nt: TGTGCCAGCAGCTTAGTGGGTGGCGGGGATAAGGGTTCACCCCTCCACTTT; CDR3aa: CASSLVGGGDKGSPLHF; abundance: few; j_gene: TRBJ1-6; v_gene: TRBV7-9; d_gene: NA
CDR3nt: TGTGCCAGTAGTATTGGCGGCGGTTCTGGAAACACCATATATTTT; CDR3aa: CASSIGGGSGNTIYF; abundance: NA; j_gene: TRBJ1-3; v_gene: TRBV19; d_gene: NA
CDR3nt: TGTGCCAGCAGTTATAGCGGGGGCTCTGGTAATGAGCAGTTCTTC; CDR3aa: CASSYSGGSGNEQFF; abundance: NA; j_gene: TRBJ2-1; v_gene: TRBV7-9; d_gene: TRBD2
CDR3nt: TGTGCCAGCAGCCAAGAGACTAGCGGGTGGGATGAGCAGTTCTTC; CDR3aa: CASSQETSGWDEQFF; abundance: NA; j_gene: TRBJ2-1; v_gene: TRBV5-4; d_gene: TRBD2
CDR3nt: TGTGCCAGCAGCTTAGGTATGGGGCGGCCAGATACGCAGTATTTT; CDR3aa: CASSLGMGRPDTQYF; abundance: NA; j_gene: TRBJ2-3; v_gene: TRBV7-6; d_gene: NA
CDR3nt: TGCGCCAGCAGTGACATTAGCGGGGTCGGAAATGAGCAGTTCTTC; CDR3aa: CASSDISGVGNEQFF; abundance: NA; j_gene: TRBJ2-1; v_gene: TRBV5-1; d_gene: TRBD2
CDR3nt: TGTGCCAGCAGCCCTAGGGGAAGTCCAACCACAGATACGCAGTATTTT; CDR3aa: CASSPRGSPTTDTQYF; abundance: NA; j_gene: TRBJ2-3; v_gene: TRBV4-2; d_gene: NA
CDR3nt: TGTGCCAGCAGCTTGACTAGCGGGGGACCTGAGCAGTTCTTC; CDR3aa: CASSLTSGGPEQFF; abundance: once; j_gene: TRBJ2-1; v_gene: TRBV7-8; d_gene: TRBD2
CDR3nt: TGTGCCAGCATTCAGGGCCCGGGACAGGGTGTTTCCGAGCAGTACTTC; CDR3aa: CASIQGPGQGVSEQYF; abundance: NA; j_gene: TRBJ2-7; v_gene: TRBV6-6; d_gene: TRBD1
CDR3nt: TGTGCCAGCAGCTTAGGGTGGCGGAATCAGCCCCAGCATTTT; CDR3aa: CASSLGWRNQPQHF; abundance: once; j_gene: TRBJ1-5; v_gene: TRBV11-2; d_gene: NA
CDR3nt: TGTGCCAGCAGCCCTAGACACTCCGAGCAGTACTTC; CDR3aa: CASSPRHSEQYF; abundance: NA; j_gene: TRBJ2-7; v_gene: TRBV6-2/TRBV6-3; d_gene: NA
CDR3nt: TGTGCCAGCAGCCGACGACAGGGGAATGAGCAGTTCTTC; CDR3aa: CASSRRQGNEQFF; abundance: many; j_gene: TRBJ2-1; v_gene: TRBV11-2; d_gene: TRBD1
CDR3nt: TGTGCCAGCAGCCCGGACAGGGCCACCGGGGAGCTGTTTTTT; CDR3aa: CASSPDRATGELFF; abundance: NA; j_gene: TRBJ2-2; v_gene: TRBV6-5; d_gene: TRBD1
CDR3nt: TGCGCCAGCAGGATAGCGGGGGCGGACAATGAGCAGTTCTTC; CDR3aa: CASRIAGADNEQFF; abundance: NA; j_gene: TRBJ2-1; v_gene: TRBV5-1; d_gene: TRBD2
CDR3nt: TGTGCCAGCAGCGTAAGCAGGGGCTACTTTGGAAACACCATATATTTT; CDR3aa: CASSVSRGYFGNTIYF; abundance: NA; j_gene: TRBJ1-3; v_gene: TRBV9; d_gene: NA
CDR3nt: TGCAGCGTTGACAGGGGCCTGGTTGAAGCTTTCTTT; CDR3aa: CSVDRGLVEAFF; abundance: NA; j_gene: TRBJ1-1; v_gene: TRBV29-1; d_gene: NA
CDR3nt: TGTGCCAGCAGCTCGGACGGGAAGAGCTCCTACAATGAGCAGTTCTTC; CDR3aa: CASSSDGKSSYNEQFF; abundance: NA; j_gene: TRBJ2-1; v_gene: TRBV7-9; d_gene: NA
CDR3nt: TGTGCCAGCAGCGGGACAGGGGCTAGCAAAAACATTCAGTACTTC; CDR3aa: CASSGTGASKNIQYF; abundance: NA; j_gene: TRBJ2-4; v_gene: TRBV2; d_gene: TRBD1
CDR3nt: TGCGCCAGCAGCTTGTATGCAGGGAACATGAACACTGAAGCTTTCTTT; CDR3aa: CASSLYAGNMNTEAFF; abundance: NA; j_gene: TRBJ1-1; v_gene: TRBV5-1; d_gene: NA
CDR3nt: TGTGCCAGCTCACCTTTCCGCAACAGGGATATGGGCACTGAAGCTTTCTTT; CDR3aa: CASSPFRNRDMGTEAFF; abundance: NA; j_gene: TRBJ1-1; v_gene: TRBV18; d_gene: NA
CDR3nt: TGTGCCAGCTCACCCCCTGGTGGGGGCAATGGCTACACCTTC; CDR3aa: CASSPPGGGNGYTF; abundance: NA; j_gene: TRBJ1-2; v_gene: TRBV18; d_gene: NA
CDR3nt: TGTGCCAGCAGTCCCTACCAGGGGCGGTTTCTCGAGCAGTACTTC; CDR3aa: CASSPYQGRFLEQYF; abundance: NA; j_gene: TRBJ2-7; v_gene: TRBV27; d_gene: NA
CDR3nt: TGCAGCGGTTCCCGAGGGGGTACGCAGTATTTT; CDR3aa: CSGSRGGTQYF; abundance: NA; j_gene: TRBJ2-3; v_gene: TRBV29-1; d_gene: NA
CDR3nt: TGTGCCACCAGTTTAGCGACCCCCCCAGATACGCAGTATTTT; CDR3aa: CATSLATPPDTQYF; abundance: once; j_gene: TRBJ2-3; v_gene: TRBV15; d_gene: NA
CDR3nt: TGTGCCAGCAGCCAACAGGGTATGGATGGCTACACCTTC; CDR3aa: CASSQQGMDGYTF; abundance: NA; j_gene: TRBJ1-2; v_gene: TRBV5-4; d_gene: NA
CDR3nt: TGTGCCAGCAGCGCATCAGGGGCAACTAATGAAAAACTGTTTTTT; CDR3aa: CASSASGATNEKLFF; abundance: NA; j_gene: TRBJ1-4; v_gene: TRBV9; d_gene: NA
CDR3nt: TGTGCCAGCAGCCTGACAACTAGCGGGGAGGGTGAGCAGTTCTTC; CDR3aa: CASSLTTSGEGEQFF; abundance: NA; j_gene: TRBJ2-1; v_gene: TRBV6-4; d_gene: TRBD2
CDR3nt: TGTGCCAGCAGCTCCTTCACTAGCGGGGGGGTTGAGACCCAGTACTTC; CDR3aa: CASSSFTSGGVETQYF; abundance: NA; j_gene: TRBJ2-5; v_gene: TRBV7-9; d_gene: TRBD2
CDR3nt: TGTGCCAGCAGAGGATTACTAGCCAGCTCCTACAATGAGCAGTTCTTC; CDR3aa: CASRGLLASSYNEQFF; abundance: NA; j_gene: TRBJ2-1; v_gene: TRBV28; d_gene: NA
CDR3nt: TGTGCCAGCAGGCGGTCCCCAGGGGCCCAAGAGACCCAGTACTTC; CDR3aa: CASRRSPGAQETQYF; abundance: NA; j_gene: TRBJ2-5; v_gene: TRBV27; d_gene: NA
CDR3nt: TGTGCCAGCAGTGAGGGCAGCTCCCCCCTCTACGAGCAGTACTTC; CDR3aa: CASSEGSSPLYEQYF; abundance: NA; j_gene: TRBJ2-7; v_gene: TRBV6-1; d_gene: NA
CDR3nt: TGCGCCAGCAGCTTGGCTGGAGAAAACACCGGGGAGCTGTTTTTT; CDR3aa: CASSLAGENTGELFF; abundance: NA; j_gene: TRBJ2-2; v_gene: TRBV5-1; d_gene: NA
CDR3nt: TGTGCCAGCAGTGGGGGACAGGGTGAACCGAACACTGAAGCTTTCTTT; CDR3aa: CASSGGQGEPNTEAFF; abundance: NA; j_gene: TRBJ1-1; v_gene: TRBV25-1; d_gene: TRBD1
CDR3nt: TGTGCCAGCGAACGCGCAAACATTCAGTACTTC; CDR3aa: CASERANIQYF; abundance: NA; j_gene: TRBJ2-4; v_gene: TRBV6-5; d_gene: NA
CDR3nt: TGTGCCAGCAGTCCTAGCGGGGGCTACGAGCAGTACTTC; CDR3aa: CASSPSGGYEQYF; abundance: NA; j_gene: TRBJ2-7; v_gene: TRBV12-3/TRBV12-4; d_gene: TRBD2
CDR3nt: TGTGCCAGCAGCCCTACAGGGGACGGAAACACCATATATTTT; CDR3aa: CASSPTGDGNTIYF; abundance: few; j_gene: TRBJ1-3; v_gene: TRBV4-2; d_gene: TRBD1
CDR3nt: TGTGCCAGCAGTTACCACGGACAGGGGCCCTACGAGCAGTACTTC; CDR3aa: CASSYHGQGPYEQYF; abundance: once; j_gene: TRBJ2-7; v_gene: TRBV6-6; d_gene: TRBD1
CDR3nt: TGTGCCAGCAGCTTAAACGGACTAGACTACAATGAGCAGTTCTTC; CDR3aa: CASSLNGLDYNEQFF; abundance: NA; j_gene: TRBJ2-1; v_gene: TRBV7-3; d_gene: TRBD2
CDR3nt: TGCAGCGTTGTTCCAGGGAACACTGAAGCTTTCTTT; CDR3aa: CSVVPGNTEAFF; abundance: NA; j_gene: TRBJ1-1; v_gene: TRBV29-1; d_gene: NA
CDR3nt: TGTGCCAGCAGCTCCGGGAGCTCTGGAAACACCATATATTTT; CDR3aa: CASSSGSSGNTIYF; abundance: NA; j_gene: TRBJ1-3; v_gene: TRBV7-6; d_gene: NA